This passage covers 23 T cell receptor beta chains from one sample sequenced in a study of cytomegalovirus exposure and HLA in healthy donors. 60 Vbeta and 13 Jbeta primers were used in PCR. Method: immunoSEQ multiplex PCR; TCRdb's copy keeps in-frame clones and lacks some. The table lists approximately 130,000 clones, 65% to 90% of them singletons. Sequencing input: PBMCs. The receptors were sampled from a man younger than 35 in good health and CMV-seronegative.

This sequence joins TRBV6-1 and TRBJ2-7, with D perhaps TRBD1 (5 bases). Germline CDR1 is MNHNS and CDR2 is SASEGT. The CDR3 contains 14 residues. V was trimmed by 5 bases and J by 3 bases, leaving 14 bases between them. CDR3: CASSKGIVGYEQYF. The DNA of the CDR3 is TGTGCCAGCAGTAAGGGGATAGTCGGCTACGAGCAGTACTTC.

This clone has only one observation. CDR3 sequence (DNA): TGTGCCAGCAGCTTACAGGCGAACACCGGGGAGCTGTTTTTT. The encoded protein is CASSLQANTGELFF. The chain recombines TRBV7-2 with TRBJ2-2; D unclear. CDR1 is SGHTA and CDR2 is FQGNSA in the germline V gene. CDR3 length: 14 amino acids. Trimming stripped 2 bases from V and 0 bases from J, with 4 bases between. Full variable domain (remainder filled in from reference TRBV7-2 and TRBJ2-2): GAGVSQSPSNKVTEKGKDVELRCDPISGHTALYWYRQSLGQGLEFLIYFQGNSAPDKSGLPSDRFSAERTGGSVSTLTIQRTQQEDSAVYLCASSLQANTGELFFGEGSRLTVL.

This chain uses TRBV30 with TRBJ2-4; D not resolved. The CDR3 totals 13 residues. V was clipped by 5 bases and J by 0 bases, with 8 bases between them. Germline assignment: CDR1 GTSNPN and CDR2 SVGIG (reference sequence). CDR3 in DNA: TGTGCCTGGCGGAGACTAGCCAAAAACATTCAGTACTTC. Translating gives CAWRRLAKNIQYF.

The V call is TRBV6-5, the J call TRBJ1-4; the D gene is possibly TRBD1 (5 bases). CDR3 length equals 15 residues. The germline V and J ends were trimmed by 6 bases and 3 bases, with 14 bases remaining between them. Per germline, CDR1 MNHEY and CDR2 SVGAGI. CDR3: CASSIRDSPNEKLFF. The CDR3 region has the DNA TGTGCCAGCAGCATCCGGGACTCCCCTAATGAAAAACTGTTTTTT.

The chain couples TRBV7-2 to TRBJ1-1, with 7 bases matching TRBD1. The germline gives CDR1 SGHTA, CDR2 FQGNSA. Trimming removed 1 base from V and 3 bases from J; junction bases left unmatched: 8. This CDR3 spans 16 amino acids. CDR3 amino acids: CASSLVFRQGDTEAFF. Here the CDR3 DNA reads TGTGCCAGCAGCTTAGTGTTCAGGCAGGGGGACACTGAAGCTTTCTTT.

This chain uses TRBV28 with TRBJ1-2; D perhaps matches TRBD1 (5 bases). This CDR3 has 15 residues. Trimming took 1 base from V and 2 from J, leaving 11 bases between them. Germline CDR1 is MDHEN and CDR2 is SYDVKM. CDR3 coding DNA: TGTGCCAGCAGTTTATATTGGGGGAGGAACTATGGCTACACCTTC. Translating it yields CASSLYWGRNYGYTF.

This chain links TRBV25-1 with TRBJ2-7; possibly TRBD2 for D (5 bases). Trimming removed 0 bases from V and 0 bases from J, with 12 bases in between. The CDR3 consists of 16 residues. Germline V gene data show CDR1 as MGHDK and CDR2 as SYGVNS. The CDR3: CASSEYLVGSSYEQYF. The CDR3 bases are TGTGCCAGCAGTGAATATCTGGTGGGGAGCTCCTACGAGCAGTACTTC.

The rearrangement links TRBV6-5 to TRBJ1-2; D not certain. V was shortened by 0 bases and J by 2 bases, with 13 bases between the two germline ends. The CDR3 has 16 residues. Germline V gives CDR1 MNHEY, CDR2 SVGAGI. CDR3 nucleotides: TGTGCCAGCAGTTACTCGTTTCAGGTATCGAACTATGGCTACACCTTC. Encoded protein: CASSYSFQVSNYGYTF.

Here the CDR3 reads CASRPTGNTEAFF. The CDR3 DNA follows: TGTGCCAGCAGACCAACAGGGAACACTGAAGCTTTCTTT. The rearrangement joins TRBV7-3 to TRBJ1-1; possibly TRBD1 for D (5 bases). Per germline, CDR1 SGHTA and CDR2 FQGTGA. Trimming left V 6 bases short and J 1 base short, with 9 bases between. This CDR3 contains 13 residues.

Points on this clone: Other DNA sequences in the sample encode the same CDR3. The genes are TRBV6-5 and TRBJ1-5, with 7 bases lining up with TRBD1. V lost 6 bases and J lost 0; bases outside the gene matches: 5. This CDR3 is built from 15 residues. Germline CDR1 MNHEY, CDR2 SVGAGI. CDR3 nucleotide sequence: TGTGCCAGCAGCCCCGACAGGGCTAGCAATCAGCCCCAGCATTTT. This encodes CASSPDRASNQPQHF.

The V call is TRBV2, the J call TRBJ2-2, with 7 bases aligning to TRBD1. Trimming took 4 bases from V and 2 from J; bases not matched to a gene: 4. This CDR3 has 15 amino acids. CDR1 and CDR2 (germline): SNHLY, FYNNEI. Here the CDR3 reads CASSARQGNTGELFF. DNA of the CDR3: TGTGCCAGCAGTGCCCGACAGGGAAACACCGGGGAGCTGTTTTTT.

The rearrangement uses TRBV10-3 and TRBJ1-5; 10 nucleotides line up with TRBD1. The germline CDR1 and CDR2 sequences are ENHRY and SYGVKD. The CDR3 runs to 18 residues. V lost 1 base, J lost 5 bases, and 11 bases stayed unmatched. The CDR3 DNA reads TGTGCCATCAGTGAGTATATATTCCAGGGACAGGGGCATCAGCCCCAGCATTTT. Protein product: CAISEYIFQGQGHQPQHF.

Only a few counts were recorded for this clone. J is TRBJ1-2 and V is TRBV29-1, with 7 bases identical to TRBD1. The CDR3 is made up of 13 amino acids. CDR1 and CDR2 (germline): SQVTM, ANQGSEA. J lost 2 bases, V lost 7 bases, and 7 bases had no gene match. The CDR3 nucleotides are TGCAGCGCCCTACCGGGACAGAACTATGGCTACACCTTC. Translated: CSALPGQNYGYTF.

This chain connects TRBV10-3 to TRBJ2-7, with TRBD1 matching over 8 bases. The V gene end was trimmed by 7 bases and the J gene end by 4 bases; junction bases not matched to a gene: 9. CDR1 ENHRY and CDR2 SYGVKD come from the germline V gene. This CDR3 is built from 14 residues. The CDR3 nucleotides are TGTGCCATCAAAACCTCCGGGACAGGTTACGAGCAGTACTTC. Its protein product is CAIKTSGTGYEQYF.

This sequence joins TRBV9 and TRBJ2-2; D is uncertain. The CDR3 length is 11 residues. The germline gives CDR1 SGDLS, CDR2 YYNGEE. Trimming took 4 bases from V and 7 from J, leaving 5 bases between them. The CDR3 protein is CASSSLGELFF. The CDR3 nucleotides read TGTGCCAGCAGCTCACTCGGGGAGCTGTTTTTT. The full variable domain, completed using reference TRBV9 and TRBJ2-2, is DSGVTQTPKHLITATGQRVTLRCSPRSGDLSVYWYQQSLDQGLQFLIQYYNGEERAKGNILERFSAQQFPDLHSELNLSSLELGDSALYFCASSSLGELFFGEGSRLTVL.

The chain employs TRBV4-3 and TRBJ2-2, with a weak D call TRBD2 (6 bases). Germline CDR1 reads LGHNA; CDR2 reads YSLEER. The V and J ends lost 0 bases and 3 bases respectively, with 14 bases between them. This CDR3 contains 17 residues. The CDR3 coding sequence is TGCGCCAGCAGCCAAGACACGGGACTCTCCCACACCGGGGAGCTGTTTTTT. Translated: CASSQDTGLSHTGELFF.

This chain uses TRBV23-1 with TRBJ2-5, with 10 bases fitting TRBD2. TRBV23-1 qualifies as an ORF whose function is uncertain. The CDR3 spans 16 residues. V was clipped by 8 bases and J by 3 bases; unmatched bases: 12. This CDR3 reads CASVHLGTSDKETQYF. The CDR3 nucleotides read TGCGCCAGCGTCCACCTCGGGACTAGCGACAAAGAGACCCAGTACTTC.

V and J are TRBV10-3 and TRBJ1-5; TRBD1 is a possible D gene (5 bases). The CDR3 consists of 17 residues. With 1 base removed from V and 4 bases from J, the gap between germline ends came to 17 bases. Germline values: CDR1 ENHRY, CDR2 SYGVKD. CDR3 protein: CAISEFPMTAENQPQHF. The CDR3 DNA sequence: TGTGCCATCAGTGAGTTTCCGATGACAGCCGAAAATCAGCCCCAGCATTTT.

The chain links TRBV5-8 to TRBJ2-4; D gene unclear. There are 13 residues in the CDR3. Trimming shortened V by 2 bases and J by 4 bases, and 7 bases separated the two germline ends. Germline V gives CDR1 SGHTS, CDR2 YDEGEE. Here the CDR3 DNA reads TGTGCCAGCAGCTTTAATTCGAAAAACATTCAGTACTTC. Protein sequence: CASSFNSKNIQYF.

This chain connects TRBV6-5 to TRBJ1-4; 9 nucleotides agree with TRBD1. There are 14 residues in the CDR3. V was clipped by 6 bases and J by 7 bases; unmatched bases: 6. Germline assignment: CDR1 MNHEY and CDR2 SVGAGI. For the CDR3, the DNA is TGTGCCAGCAGGGACAGGGGCCCGGGTGAAAAACTGTTTTTT. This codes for CASRDRGPGEKLFF.

CDR3 residues: CASSESSGGANTGELFF. CDR3 in DNA: TGCGCCAGCAGTGAGTCGAGTGGGGGGGCGAACACCGGGGAGCTGTTTTTT. The chain combines TRBV10-1 with TRBJ2-2; 7 nucleotides agree with TRBD2. This CDR3 comprises 17 residues. J gave up 0 bases and V 0 bases, and 4 bases lay outside the gene matches. The germline gives CDR1 WNHNN, CDR2 SYGVQD (reference sequence).

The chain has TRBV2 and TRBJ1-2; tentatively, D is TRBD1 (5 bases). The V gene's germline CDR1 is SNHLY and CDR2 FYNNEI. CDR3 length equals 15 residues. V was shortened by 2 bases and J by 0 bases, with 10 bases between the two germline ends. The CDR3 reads CASSESGGANYGYTF. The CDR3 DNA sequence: TGTGCCAGCAGTGAAAGTGGAGGGGCTAACTATGGCTACACCTTC. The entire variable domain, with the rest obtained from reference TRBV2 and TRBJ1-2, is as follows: EPEVTQTPSHQVTQMGQEVILRCVPISNHLYFYWYRQILGQKVEFLVSFYNNEISEKSEIFDDQFSVERPDGSNFTLKIRSTKLEDSAMYFCASSESGGANYGYTFGSGTRLTVV.

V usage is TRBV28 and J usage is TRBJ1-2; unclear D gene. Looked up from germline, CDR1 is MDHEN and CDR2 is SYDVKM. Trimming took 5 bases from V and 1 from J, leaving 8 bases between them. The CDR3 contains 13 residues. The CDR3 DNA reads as TGTGCCAGCAGTACCAGGATTAACTATGGCTACACCTTC. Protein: CASSTRINYGYTF.